The 16 T cell receptor beta chains reported below all come from one sample, sequenced in a study of cytomegalovirus exposure and HLA in healthy donors. The PCR ran on 60 Vbeta and 13 Jbeta primers. The protocol was immunoSEQ multiplex PCR, while the TCRdb copy is restricted to in-frame clones and leaves out a portion. The table records about 86,000 clones, roughly 85% of them present only once. Material: PBMCs. These receptors came from a female donor in good health and CMV-seronegative.

This chain joins TRBV2 and TRBJ1-2; TRBD1 matches at 9 bases. The CDR3 has 15 amino acids. V dropped 4 bases and J dropped 6; count of bases not matched to a gene: 9. CDR1 is SNHLY and CDR2 is FYNNEI in the germline V gene. The CDR3 nucleotides are TGTGCCAGCAGTGCTATCCCGCGGACAGGGGATGGCTACACCTTC. This sequence encodes CASSAIPRTGDGYTF.

The gene calls are TRBV5-1 and TRBJ1-6; 11 nucleotides agree with TRBD1. Germline lookup yields CDR1 SGHRS and CDR2 YFSETQ. V shed 0 bases and J 7 bases; nucleotides not matched to a gene: 6. The length of the CDR3 is 17 residues. The CDR3 nucleotides are TGCGCCAGCAGCTTGGGCTTAAGGACAGGGGGCAATTCACCCCTCCACTTT. Translation gives CASSLGLRTGGNSPLHF.

This rearrangement joins TRBV4-3 to TRBJ2-4; TRBD1 is a possible D gene (6 bases). The CDR3 has 15 amino acids. V lost 4 bases and J lost 5, with 15 bases in between. Germline CDR1 and CDR2: LGHNA and YSLEER. The CDR3 DNA reads TGCGCCAGCAGCCCAGGGACAATCGGGGAAAACATTCAGTACTTC. The encoded protein is CASSPGTIGENIQYF.

A note on this clone: An end of the junction differs from the germline gene, which may be a read error. This chain links TRBV7-9 with TRBJ1-5; 8 bases align to TRBD1. Germline CDR1 and CDR2: SEHNR and FQNEAQ (reference sequence). This CDR3 has 14 residues. The CDR3 bases are TGTTCCAGCAGCACACAGGGGGACAATCAGCCCCAGCATTTT. This codes for CSSSTQGDNQPQHF.

This chain uses TRBV25-1 with TRBJ2-2; 7 bases agree with TRBD1. The CDR3 length is 14 residues. The V segment lost 7 bases and the J segment 4 bases; nucleotides outside the gene matches: 6. Germline V CDR1 and CDR2: MGHDK, SYGVNS. The CDR3 DNA is TGTGCCAGCAATCAGGGGGTAGGCACCGGGGAGCTGTTTTTT. It is translated as CASNQGVGTGELFF.

With regard to this clone: At one boundary the junction diverges from the germline segment, which might be a read error. For the CDR3, the DNA is TGCGTCAGCAGCTTGGACACAGGGATTAATCAGCCCCAGCATTTT. This sequence encodes CVSSLDTGINQPQHF. V and J are TRBV5-1 and TRBJ1-5, with a possible D match to TRBD1 (6 bases). The CDR3 extends over 15 amino acids. Germline assignment: CDR1 SGHRS and CDR2 YFSETQ. The whole variable domain, remainder taken from reference TRBV5-1 and TRBJ1-5, is KAGVTQTPRYLIKTRGQQVTLSCSPISGHRSVSWYQQTPGQGLQFLFEYFSETQRNKGNFPGRFSGRQFSNSRSEMNVSTLELGDSALYLCVSSLDTGINQPQHFGDGTRLSIL.

The chain employs TRBV25-1 and TRBJ1-4, with TRBD1 matching 7 bases. V shed 2 bases and J 8 bases; nucleotides not matched to a gene: 8. The germline V gene has CDR1 MGHDK and CDR2 SYGVNS. The CDR3 sequence is 15 residues long. DNA of the CDR3: TGTGCCAGCAGTGAAGCTGACAGGGCAGGGGAAAAACTGTTTTTT. It is translated as CASSEADRAGEKLFF.

This clone was counted once. This chain uses TRBV13 with TRBJ1-2, with D unclear. This CDR3 contains 12 residues. CDR1 PRHDT and CDR2 FYEKMQ come from the germline V gene (reference sequence). The V gene lost 3 bases and the J gene lost 5 bases, with 7 bases spanning the gap. Written as DNA, the CDR3 is TGTGCCAGCAGCTTTAGCCGATATGGCTACACCTTC. It is translated as CASSFSRYGYTF.

This clone was counted between two and nine times. The rearrangement links TRBV6-6 to TRBJ1-5; D ambiguous. CDR3 length equals 14 residues. Germline values: CDR1 MNHNY, CDR2 SVGAGI (reference sequence). Trimming shortened V by 2 bases and J by 4 bases, and 9 bases separated the two germline ends. In nucleotides, the CDR3 is TGTGCCAGCAGTTACGCCCTCGGGAATCAGCCCCAGCATTTT. It codes for CASSYALGNQPQHF.

The chain carries TRBV6-1 and TRBJ1-6, with TRBD1 as a possible D gene (5 bases). The CDR3 is 13 amino acids. Trimming shortened V by 1 base and J by 9 bases, and 7 bases separated the two germline ends. Germline values: CDR1 MNHNS, CDR2 SASEGT. CDR3 sequence (DNA): TGTGCCAGCAGTGAAGTCCAGGGTTCACCCCTCCACTTT. Protein product: CASSEVQGSPLHF.

J is TRBJ1-3 and V is TRBV25-1; no clear D. The CDR3 has 14 residues. The germline V gene encodes CDR1 MGHDK and CDR2 SYGVNS. V was cut by 4 bases and J by 0 bases, with 7 bases left in between. The CDR3 here is CASSAQNSGNTIYF. CDR3 DNA sequence: TGTGCCAGCAGTGCCCAGAACTCTGGAAACACCATATATTTT.

The V gene is TRBV14, the J gene TRBJ1-3; TRBD1 aligns across 9 bases. Germline V gene sequence: CDR1 SGHDN, CDR2 FVKESK. V lost 4 bases to trimming and J lost 9 bases; unmatched junction nucleotides: 7. This CDR3 has 14 residues. As DNA, the CDR3 is TGTGCCAGCAGCCCCTCACAGGGGGCCGGCACCATATATTTT. Translation gives CASSPSQGAGTIYF.

This sequence joins TRBV27 and TRBJ2-7; 9 nucleotides match TRBD1. This CDR3 has 16 residues. The V gene end was trimmed by 2 bases and the J gene end by 8 bases; junction bases not matched to a gene: 13. Germline V gives CDR1 MNHEY, CDR2 SMNVEV (reference sequence). In DNA, the CDR3 is TGTGCCAGCAGTTTACTTGATACGGGACAGGGTACGAAGCAGTACTTC. Amino acids: CASSLLDTGQGTKQYF.

This chain links TRBV28 with TRBJ1-2, with 7 nucleotides matching TRBD1. The CDR3 totals 13 residues. Per the germline V gene, CDR1 is MDHEN and CDR2 is SYDVKM. With V trimmed by 2 bases and J by 8 bases, 5 bases remained unmatched. CDR3 sequence: CASSLGQGGGYTF. CDR3 bases: TGTGCCAGCAGTTTAGGGCAGGGGGGCGGCTACACCTTC.

The chain has TRBV18 and TRBJ1-1; 7 nucleotides match TRBD1. This CDR3 comprises 15 residues. CDR1 and CDR2 (germline): KGHSH, LQKENI. After removal of 0 bases from V and 3 bases from J, the junction contained 4 bases not matched to a gene. CDR3 coding DNA: TGTGCCAGCTCACCACCCGGGACAGTTTACACTGAAGCTTTCTTT. Translating it yields CASSPPGTVYTEAFF.

V and J are TRBV5-1 and TRBJ2-2, with TRBD2 matching 10 bases. The ends lost 2 bases at V and 8 bases at J; junction bases unmatched: 3. This CDR3 comprises 14 residues. The germline V gene has CDR1 SGHRS and CDR2 YFSETQ. CDR3 residues: CASSFSSGRGELFF. The CDR3 region has the DNA TGCGCCAGCAGCTTTTCTAGCGGGAGAGGGGAGCTGTTTTTT.